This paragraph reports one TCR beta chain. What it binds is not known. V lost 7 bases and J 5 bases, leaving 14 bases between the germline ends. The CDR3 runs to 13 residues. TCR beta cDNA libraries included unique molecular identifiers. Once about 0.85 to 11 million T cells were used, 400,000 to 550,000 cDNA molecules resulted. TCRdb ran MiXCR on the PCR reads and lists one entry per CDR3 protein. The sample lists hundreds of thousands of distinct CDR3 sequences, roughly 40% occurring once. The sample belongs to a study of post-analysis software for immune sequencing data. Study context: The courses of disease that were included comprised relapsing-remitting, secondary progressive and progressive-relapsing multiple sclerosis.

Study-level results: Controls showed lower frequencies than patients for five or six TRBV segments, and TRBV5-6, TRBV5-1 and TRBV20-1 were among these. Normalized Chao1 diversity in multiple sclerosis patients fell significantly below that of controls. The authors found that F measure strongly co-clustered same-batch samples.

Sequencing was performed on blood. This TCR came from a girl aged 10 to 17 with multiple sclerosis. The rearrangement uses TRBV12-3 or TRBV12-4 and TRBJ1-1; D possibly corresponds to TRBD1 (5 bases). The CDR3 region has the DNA TGTGCCAGCACGCCGGCGGGGCGAACTGAAGCTTTCTTT. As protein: CASTPAGRTEAFF.